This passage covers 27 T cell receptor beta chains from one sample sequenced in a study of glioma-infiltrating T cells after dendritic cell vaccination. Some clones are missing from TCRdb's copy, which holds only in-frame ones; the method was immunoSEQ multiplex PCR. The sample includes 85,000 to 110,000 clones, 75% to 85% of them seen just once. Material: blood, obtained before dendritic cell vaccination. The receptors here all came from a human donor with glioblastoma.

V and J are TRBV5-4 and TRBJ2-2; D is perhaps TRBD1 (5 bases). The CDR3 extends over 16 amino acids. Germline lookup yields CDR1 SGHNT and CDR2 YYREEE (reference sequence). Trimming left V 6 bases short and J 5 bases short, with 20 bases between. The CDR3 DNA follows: TGTGCCAGCACCCATCTTGGGGCAGGGCGGACCGGGGAGCTGTTTTTT. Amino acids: CASTHLGAGRTGELFF.

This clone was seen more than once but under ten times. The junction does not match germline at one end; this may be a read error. DNA of the CDR3: TGTGCCAGCAGTCCCTCCGGGCGGCCGGCCGTGGAGGACTTC. It translates to CASSPSGRPAVEDF. This chain links TRBV6-1 with TRBJ2-7, with D perhaps matching TRBD2 (5 bases). CDR1 and CDR2 from the germline V gene are MNHNS and SASEGT. The CDR3 loop spans 14 amino acids.

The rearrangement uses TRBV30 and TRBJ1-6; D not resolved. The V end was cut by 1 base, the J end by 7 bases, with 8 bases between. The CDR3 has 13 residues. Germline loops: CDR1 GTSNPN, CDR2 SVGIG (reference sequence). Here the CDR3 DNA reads TGTGCCTGGAGTGGACACCACAATTCACCCCTCCACTTT. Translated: CAWSGHHNSPLHF.

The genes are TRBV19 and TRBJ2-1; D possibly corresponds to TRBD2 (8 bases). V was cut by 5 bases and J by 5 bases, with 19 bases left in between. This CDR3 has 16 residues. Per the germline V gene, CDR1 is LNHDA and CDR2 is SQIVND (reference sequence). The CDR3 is CASSVRGDSNNNEQFF. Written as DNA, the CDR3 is TGTGCCAGTAGTGTGCGGGGGGACAGTAATAACAATGAGCAGTTCTTC.

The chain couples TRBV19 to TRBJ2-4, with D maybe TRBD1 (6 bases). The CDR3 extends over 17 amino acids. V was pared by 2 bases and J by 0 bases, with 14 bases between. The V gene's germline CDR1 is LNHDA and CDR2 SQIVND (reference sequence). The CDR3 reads CASSITRTGRAKNIQYF. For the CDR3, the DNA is TGTGCCAGTAGTATAACCCGAACAGGGAGAGCCAAAAACATTCAGTACTTC.

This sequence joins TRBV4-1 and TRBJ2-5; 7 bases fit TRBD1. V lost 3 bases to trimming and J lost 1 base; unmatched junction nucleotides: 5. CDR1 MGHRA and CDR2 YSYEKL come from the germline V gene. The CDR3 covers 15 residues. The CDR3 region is CASSHLRTGQETQYF. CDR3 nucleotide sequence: TGCGCCAGCAGCCACCTTAGGACAGGCCAAGAGACCCAGTACTTC.

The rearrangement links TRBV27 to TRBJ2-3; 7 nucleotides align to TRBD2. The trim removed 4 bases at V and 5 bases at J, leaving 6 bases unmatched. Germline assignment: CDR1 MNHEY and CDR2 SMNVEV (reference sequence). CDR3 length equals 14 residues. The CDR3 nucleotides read TGTGCCAGCAGTTGGGGGGGAGGGGTAGATACGCAGTATTTT. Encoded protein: CASSWGGGVDTQYF.

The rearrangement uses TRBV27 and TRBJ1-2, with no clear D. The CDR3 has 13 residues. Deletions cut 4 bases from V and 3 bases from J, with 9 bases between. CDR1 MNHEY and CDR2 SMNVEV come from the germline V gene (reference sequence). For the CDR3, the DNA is TGTGCCAGCAGTTCGACGAGGTACTATGGCTACACCTTC. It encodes CASSSTRYYGYTF.

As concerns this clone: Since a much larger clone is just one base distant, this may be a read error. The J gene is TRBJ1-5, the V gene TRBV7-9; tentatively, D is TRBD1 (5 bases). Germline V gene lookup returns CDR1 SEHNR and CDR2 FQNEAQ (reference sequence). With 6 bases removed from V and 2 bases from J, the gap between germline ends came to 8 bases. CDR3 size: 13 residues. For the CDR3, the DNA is TGTGCCAGCAGTGGCAGGGGCAATCAGCCCCAGCATTTT. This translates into CASSGRGNQPQHF.

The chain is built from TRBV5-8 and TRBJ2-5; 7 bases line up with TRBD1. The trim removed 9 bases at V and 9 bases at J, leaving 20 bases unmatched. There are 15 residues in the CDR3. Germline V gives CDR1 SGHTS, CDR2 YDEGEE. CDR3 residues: CATPQDREYRGAQYF. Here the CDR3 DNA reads TGTGCCACCCCACAAGACAGGGAATACAGAGGGGCCCAGTACTTC.

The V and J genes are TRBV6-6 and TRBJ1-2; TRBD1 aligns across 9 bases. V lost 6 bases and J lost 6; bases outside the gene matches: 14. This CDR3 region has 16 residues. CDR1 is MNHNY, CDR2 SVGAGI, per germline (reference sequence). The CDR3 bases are TGTGCCAGCAGCTCACCCAACAGGGGGCGCAAGGATGGCTACACCTTC. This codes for CASSSPNRGRKDGYTF.

CDR3 amino acids: CASSLDSGAEAFF. The CDR3 DNA reads TGTGCCAGCAGCTTAGATTCGGGAGCTGAAGCTTTCTTT. The chain joins TRBV7-2 to TRBJ1-1; D gene unclear. This CDR3 contains 13 residues. Trimming removed 1 base from V and 6 bases from J, with 9 bases in between. The germline V gene encodes CDR1 SGHTA and CDR2 FQGNSA.

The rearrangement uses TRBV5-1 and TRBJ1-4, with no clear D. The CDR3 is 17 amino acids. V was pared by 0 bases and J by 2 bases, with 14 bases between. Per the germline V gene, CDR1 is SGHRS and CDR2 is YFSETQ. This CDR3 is CASSLVLWAGTNEKLFF. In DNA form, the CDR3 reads TGCGCCAGCAGCTTGGTTCTTTGGGCAGGCACTAATGAAAAACTGTTTTTT. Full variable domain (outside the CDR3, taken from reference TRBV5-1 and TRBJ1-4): KAGVTQTPRYLIKTRGQQVTLSCSPISGHRSVSWYQQTPGQGLQFLFEYFSETQRNKGNFPGRFSGRQFSNSRSEMNVSTLELGDSALYLCASSLVLWAGTNEKLFFGSGTQLSVL.

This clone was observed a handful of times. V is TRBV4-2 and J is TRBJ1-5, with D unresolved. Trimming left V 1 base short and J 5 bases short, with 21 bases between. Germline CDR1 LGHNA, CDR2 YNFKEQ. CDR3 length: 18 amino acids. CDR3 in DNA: TGTGCCAGCAGCCAAGGGCCATCGTCCCGGGTCTCGGATCAGCCCCAGCATTTT. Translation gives CASSQGPSSRVSDQPQHF.

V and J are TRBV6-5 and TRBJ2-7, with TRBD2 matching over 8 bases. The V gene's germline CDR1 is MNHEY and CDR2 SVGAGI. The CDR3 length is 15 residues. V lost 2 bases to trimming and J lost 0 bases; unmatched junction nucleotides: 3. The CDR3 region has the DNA TGTGCCAGCAGTTACGTCGGGGGGGGCTCCTACGAGCAGTACTTC. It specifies CASSYVGGGSYEQYF.

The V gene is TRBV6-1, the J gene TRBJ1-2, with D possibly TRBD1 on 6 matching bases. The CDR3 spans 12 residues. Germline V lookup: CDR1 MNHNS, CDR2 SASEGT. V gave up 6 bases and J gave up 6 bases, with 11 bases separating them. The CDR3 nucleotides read TGTGCCAGCAGCCGTCAGGGGAATGGCTACACCTTC. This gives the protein CASSRQGNGYTF.

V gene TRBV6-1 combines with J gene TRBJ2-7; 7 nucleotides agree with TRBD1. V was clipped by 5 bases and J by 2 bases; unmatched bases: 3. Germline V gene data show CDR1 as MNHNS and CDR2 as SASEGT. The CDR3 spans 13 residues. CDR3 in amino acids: CASSTTGTYEQYF. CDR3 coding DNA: TGTGCCAGCAGTACGACAGGGACCTACGAGCAGTACTTC.

CDR3 coding DNA: TGTGCCAGCAGCTATTTTGACAGGCGGAACACTGAAGCTTTCTTT. Protein product: CASSYFDRRNTEAFF. This chain connects TRBV5-5 to TRBJ1-1; a weak D match, TRBD1 (6 bases). The CDR3 is 15 residues long. The V and J ends lost 3 bases and 1 base respectively, with 13 bases between them. CDR1 SGHKS and CDR2 YYEKEE come from the germline V gene (reference sequence).

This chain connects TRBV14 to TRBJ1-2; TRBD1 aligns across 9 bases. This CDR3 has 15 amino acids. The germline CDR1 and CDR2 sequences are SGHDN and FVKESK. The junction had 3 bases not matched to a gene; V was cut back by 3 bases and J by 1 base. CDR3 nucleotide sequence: TGTGCCAGCAGCCAGGGACAGGGATTTAACTATGGCTACACCTTC. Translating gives CASSQGQGFNYGYTF. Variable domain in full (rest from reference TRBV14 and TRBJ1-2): EAGVTQFPSHSVIEKGQTVTLRCDPISGHDNLYWYRRVMGKEIKFLLHFVKESKQDESGMPNNRFLAERTGGTYSTLKVQPAELEDSGVYFCASSQGQGFNYGYTFGSGTRLTVV.

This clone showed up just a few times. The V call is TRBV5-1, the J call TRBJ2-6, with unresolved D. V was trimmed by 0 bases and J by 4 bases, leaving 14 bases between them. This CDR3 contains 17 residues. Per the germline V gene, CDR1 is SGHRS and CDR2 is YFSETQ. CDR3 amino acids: CASSLVTQREGANVLTF. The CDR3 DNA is TGCGCCAGCAGCTTGGTAACCCAGCGTGAAGGGGCCAACGTCCTGACTTTC.

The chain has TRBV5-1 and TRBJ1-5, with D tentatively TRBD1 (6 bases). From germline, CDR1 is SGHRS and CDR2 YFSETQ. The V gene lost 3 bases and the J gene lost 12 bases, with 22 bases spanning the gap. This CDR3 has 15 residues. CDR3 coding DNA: TGCGCCAGCAGCTCCGGACAGTCAACGGGGCAGGACCAGCATTTT. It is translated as CASSSGQSTGQDQHF. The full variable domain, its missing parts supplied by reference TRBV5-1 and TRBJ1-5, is KAGVTQTPRYLIKTRGQQVTLSCSPISGHRSVSWYQQTPGQGLQFLFEYFSETQRNKGNFPGRFSGRQFSNSRSEMNVSTLELGDSALYLCASSSGQSTGQDQHFGDGTRLSIL.

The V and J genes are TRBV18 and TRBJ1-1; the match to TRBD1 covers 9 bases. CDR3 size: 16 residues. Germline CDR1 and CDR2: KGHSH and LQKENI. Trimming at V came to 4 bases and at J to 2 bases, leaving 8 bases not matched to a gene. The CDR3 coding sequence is TGTGCCAGCTCACAAACAATGGGACAGGGTAACACTGAAGCTTTCTTT. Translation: CASSQTMGQGNTEAFF.

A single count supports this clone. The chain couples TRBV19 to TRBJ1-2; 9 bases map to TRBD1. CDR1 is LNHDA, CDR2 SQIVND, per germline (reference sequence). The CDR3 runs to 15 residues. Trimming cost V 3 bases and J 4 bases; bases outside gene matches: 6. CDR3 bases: TGTGCCAGTAGTATTCTGGGACAGGGAACCTATGGCTACACCTTC. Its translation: CASSILGQGTYGYTF.

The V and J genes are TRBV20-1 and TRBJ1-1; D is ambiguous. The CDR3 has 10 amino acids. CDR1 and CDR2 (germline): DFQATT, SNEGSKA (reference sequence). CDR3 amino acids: CSPGGGQAFF. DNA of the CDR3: TGCAGCCCTGGCGGTGGTCAGGCTTTCTTT.

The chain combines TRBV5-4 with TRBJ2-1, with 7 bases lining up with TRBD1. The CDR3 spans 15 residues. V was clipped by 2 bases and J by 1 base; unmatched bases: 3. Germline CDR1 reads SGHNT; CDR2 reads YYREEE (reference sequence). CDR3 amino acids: CASSFTGASYNEQFF. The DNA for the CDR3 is TGTGCCAGCAGCTTTACAGGGGCGTCCTACAATGAGCAGTTCTTC.

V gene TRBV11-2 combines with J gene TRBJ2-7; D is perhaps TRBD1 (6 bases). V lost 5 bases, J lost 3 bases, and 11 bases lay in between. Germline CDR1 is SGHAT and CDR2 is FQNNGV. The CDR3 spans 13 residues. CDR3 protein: CASSADRYYEQYF. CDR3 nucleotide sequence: TGTGCCAGCAGCGCAGACAGGTACTACGAGCAGTACTTC. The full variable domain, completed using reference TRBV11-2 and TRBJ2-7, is EAGVAQSPRYKIIEKRQSVAFWCNPISGHATLYWYQQILGQGPKLLIQFQNNGVVDDSQLPKDRFSAERLKGVDSTLKIQPAKLEDSAVYLCASSADRYYEQYFGPGTRLTVT.

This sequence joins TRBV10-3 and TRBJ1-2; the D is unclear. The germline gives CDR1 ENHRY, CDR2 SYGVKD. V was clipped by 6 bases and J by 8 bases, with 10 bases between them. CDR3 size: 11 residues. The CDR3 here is CAISPKEGYTF. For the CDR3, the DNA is TGTGCCATCAGCCCTAAAGAAGGCTACACCTTC.